The present T cell receptor beta chain was sequenced within a study of blood T cells in healthy people across ages (dated by TCRdb to between 2014 and 2017). For context, the study as a whole: Template switching captured roughly one uniquely barcoded TCR beta cDNA molecule per two T cells in model experiments. To track age-related changes in TCR beta repertoire diversity, the study relied on deep sequencing normalized with unique cDNA molecular identifiers. Donors were grouped into four age groups: young (average approximately 15 years), middle-aged (around 39), aged (around 60) and long-lived (roughly 80). To avoid experimental bias, donors of different ages were randomly spread across the sequencing lanes. Two additional independent replicas of 1 million unique cDNA reads from the same blood draw were analyzed for two donors (one aged 18 to 30 and one aged 80 or older). What the authors observed across the whole study: The CMV infection status of donors was not known, potentially confounding age-related changes in expanded clonotypes. Total diversity estimates from one million sequenced T cells were considered lower bounds and underestimates. Compared with the aged group, the long-lived group had more naive CD4+ T cells, fewer expanded clones and increased TCR diversity, a pattern suggesting age selection. Bulk unsorted PBMC profiling prevented conclusive comparison of naive and antigen-experienced compartments. Observed TCR beta diversity per million T cells fell roughly linearly with age, and a significant reduction was already apparent by age approximately 40. A strong correlation was found between observed TCR beta diversity and the percentage of naive T cells measured by flow cytometry.

Concerning this clonotype: No antigen is known for it. It has no much larger one-base neighbor in the sample; base qualities were not kept.

The receptor library was made with 5' RACE. These reads were obtained on an Illumina HiSeq 2500. A second PCR of about 7 to 12 cycles was run with a J-beta primer mix and a sample-barcoded 5' primer. A unique molecular identifier was introduced onto each TCR beta cDNA molecule by a template-switch 5' adaptor carrying 12 random nucleotides. Each sample yielded at least 3 million CDR3-containing paired-end reads. The Mint cDNA synthesis kit, primed by a TRBC-specific oligonucleotide, was used to synthesize first-strand cDNA from all RNA. All cDNA was treated with uracil-DNA glycosylase and then went through a first 18-cycle PCR with the universal primers M1SS and BC2_uni_R. As for how the authors treated the data: For normalization, 1 million high-quality reads, each with a distinct molecular identifier, were randomly selected from each sample. Reads with shared molecular identifiers were discarded instead of being binned into consensus sequences. MiTCR, with a Q25 quality threshold and the strictest error-elimination algorithm, was used for CDR3 identification, clonotype clustering and error correction. A nonparametric unseen species model with Euler transformation was used to estimate a lower bound on total TCR beta diversity. The raw public reads went through TCRdb reprocessing: fastp at Q25, MiXCR clone calling, in-frame beta chains kept. Each record represents a unique CDR3 protein, reported with the most common genes and DNA among its rows. TCRdb, rather than the study authors, made the V and J calls. The sample data list 2 million or so distinct CDR3 sequences, and around 50% of these were observed just once. The ten largest clones take up around 2.1% of the sample.

V was cut back by 3 bases and J by 6 bases, leaving a gap of 13 bases between them. Inclusive of the bounding cysteine and phenylalanine, the CDR3 is 14 residues long. Here the CDR3 DNA is all that survives: 42 bases in frame from base 1. Per the germline V gene (reference sequence), WNHNN is the CDR1 and SYGVQD is the CDR2. Systemically healthy Caucasian individuals from Russia, around 39 in total and aged about 6 to 100 years, were included as donors. Around 10 milliliters of peripheral blood were collected from each donor into EDTA-treated Vacutainer tubes. Ficoll-Paque density-gradient centrifugation was used to isolate PBMCs, with at least 7 million obtained per sample. Total RNA, at least 6 micrograms per sample, was extracted from PBMCs with Trizol reagent. For every donor, flow cytometry on a PBMC aliquot measured the percentage of naive CD45RAhigh/CD27high T cells.

The sequence is built from TRBV10-1 and TRBJ2-3, with the D gene too uncertain to name. The material sequenced was blood. This TCR derives from a middle-aged woman in good health. For the CDR3, the sequence is CASSDPNPVDTQYF. DNA sequence: TGCGCCAGCAGTGACCCCAACCCAGTTGATACGCAGTATTTT.